The present T cell receptor beta chain was sequenced within a study of T cell changes during pregnancy in multiple sclerosis. From germline, CDR1 is SEHNR and CDR2 FQNEAQ (reference sequence). The length of the CDR3 is 14 residues. The V segment lost 3 bases and the J segment 5 bases; nucleotides outside the gene matches: 7. The method was immunoSEQ multiplex PCR; TCRdb's version includes in-frame clones alone and lacks a portion of them. Among fewer than 60,000 clones, 95% were seen once, and the ten largest hold 5.5% to 6%. This clonotype was sampled from a female donor with multiple sclerosis, enrolled in a pregnancy study. Source: CD8+ T cells from peripheral blood mononuclear cells, taken in the first trimester of pregnancy. The V call is TRBV7-9, the J call TRBJ2-7, with 7 bases lining up with TRBD1. The CDR3: CASSFDQGVDEQYF. CDR3 DNA sequence: TGTGCCAGCAGCTTCGACCAGGGGGTCGACGAGCAGTACTTC.